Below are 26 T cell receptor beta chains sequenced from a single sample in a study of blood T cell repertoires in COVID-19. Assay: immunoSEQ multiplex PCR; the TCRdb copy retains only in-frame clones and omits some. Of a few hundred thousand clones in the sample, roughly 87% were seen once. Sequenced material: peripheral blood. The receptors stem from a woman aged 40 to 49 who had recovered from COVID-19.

The CDR3: CASRGTVQETQYF. In DNA, the CDR3 is TGTGCCAGCAGGGGGACAGTCCAAGAGACCCAGTACTTC. The chain employs TRBV12-3 or TRBV12-4 and TRBJ2-5; 7 nucleotides match TRBD1. Trimming took 6 bases from V and 1 from J; bases not matched to a gene: 2. The CDR3 covers 13 residues.

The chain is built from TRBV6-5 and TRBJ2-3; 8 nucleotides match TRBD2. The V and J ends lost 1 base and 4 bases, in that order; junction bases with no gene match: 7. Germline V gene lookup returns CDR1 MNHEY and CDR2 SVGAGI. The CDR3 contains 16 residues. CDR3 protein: CASSYYTGGEADTQYF. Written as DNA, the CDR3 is TGTGCCAGCAGTTACTATACGGGAGGGGAGGCAGATACGCAGTATTTT.

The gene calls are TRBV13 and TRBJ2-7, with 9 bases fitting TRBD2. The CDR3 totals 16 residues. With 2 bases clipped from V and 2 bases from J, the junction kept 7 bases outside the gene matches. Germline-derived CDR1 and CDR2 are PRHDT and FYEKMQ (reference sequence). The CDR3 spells CASSLSALAGTYEQYV. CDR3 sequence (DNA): TGTGCCAGCAGCTTATCGGCTCTAGCGGGGACCTACGAGCAGTACGTC.

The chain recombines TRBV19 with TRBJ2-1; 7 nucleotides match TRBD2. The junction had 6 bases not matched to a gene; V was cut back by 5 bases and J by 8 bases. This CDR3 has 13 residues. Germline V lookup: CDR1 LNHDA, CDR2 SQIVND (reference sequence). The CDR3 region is CASSPSGRYEQFF. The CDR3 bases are TGTGCCAGTAGTCCTAGCGGCCGCTATGAGCAGTTCTTC.

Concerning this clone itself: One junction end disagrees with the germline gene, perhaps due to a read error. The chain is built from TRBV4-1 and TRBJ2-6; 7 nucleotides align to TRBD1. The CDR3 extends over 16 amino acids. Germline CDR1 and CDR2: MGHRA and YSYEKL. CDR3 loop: CASSQTGTVGVNVLTF. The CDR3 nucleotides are TGCGCCAGCAGCCAAACCGGGACAGTGGGGGTCAACGTCCTGACTTTC.

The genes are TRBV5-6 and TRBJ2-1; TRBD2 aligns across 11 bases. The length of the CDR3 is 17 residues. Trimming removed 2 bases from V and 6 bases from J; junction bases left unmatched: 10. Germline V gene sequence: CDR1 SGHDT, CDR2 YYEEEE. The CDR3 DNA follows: TGTGCCAGCAGCTTAAGTAGGCTAGCGGGAGGTATCAATGAGCAGTTCTTC. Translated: CASSLSRLAGGINEQFF.

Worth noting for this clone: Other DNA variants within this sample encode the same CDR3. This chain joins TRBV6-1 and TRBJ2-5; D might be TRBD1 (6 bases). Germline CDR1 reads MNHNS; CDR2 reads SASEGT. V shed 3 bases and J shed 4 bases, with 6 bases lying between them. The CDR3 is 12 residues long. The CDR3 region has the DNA TGTGCCAGCAGTGAGGGGGCAGAGACCCAGTACTTC. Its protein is CASSEGAETQYF.

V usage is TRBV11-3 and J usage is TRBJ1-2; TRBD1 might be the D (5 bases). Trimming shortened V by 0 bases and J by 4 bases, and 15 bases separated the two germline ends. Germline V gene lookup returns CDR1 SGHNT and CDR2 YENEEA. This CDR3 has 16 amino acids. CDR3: CASSLEETDPFYGYTF. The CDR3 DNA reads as TGTGCCAGCAGCTTAGAGGAGACAGACCCCTTCTATGGCTACACCTTC.

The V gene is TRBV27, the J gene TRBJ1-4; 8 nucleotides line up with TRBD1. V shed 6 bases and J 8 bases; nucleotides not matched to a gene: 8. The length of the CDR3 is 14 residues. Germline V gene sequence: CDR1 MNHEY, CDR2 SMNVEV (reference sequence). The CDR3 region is CASSRDRRGEKLFF. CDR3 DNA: TGTGCCAGCAGCCGGGACAGGCGTGGGGAAAAACTGTTTTTT. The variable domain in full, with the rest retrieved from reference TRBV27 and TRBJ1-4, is EAQVTQNPRYLITVTGKKLTVTCSQNMNHEYMSWYRQDPGLGLRQIYYSMNVEVTDKGDVPEGYKVSRKEKRNFPLILESPSPNQTSLYFCASSRDRRGEKLFFGSGTQLSVL.

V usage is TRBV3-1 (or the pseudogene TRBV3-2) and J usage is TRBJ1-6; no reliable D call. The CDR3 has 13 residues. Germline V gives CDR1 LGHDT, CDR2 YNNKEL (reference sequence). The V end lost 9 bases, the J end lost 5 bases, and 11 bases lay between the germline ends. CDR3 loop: CASRLSDNSPLHF. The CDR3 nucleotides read TGTGCCAGTAGACTAAGTGATAATTCACCCCTCCACTTT.

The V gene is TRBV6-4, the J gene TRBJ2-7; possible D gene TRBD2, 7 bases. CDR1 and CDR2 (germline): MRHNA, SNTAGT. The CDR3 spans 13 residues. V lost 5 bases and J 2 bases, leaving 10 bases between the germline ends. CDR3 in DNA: TGTGCCAGCAGTCTGCGGGGGCCCTACGAGCAGTACTTC. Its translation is CASSLRGPYEQYF.

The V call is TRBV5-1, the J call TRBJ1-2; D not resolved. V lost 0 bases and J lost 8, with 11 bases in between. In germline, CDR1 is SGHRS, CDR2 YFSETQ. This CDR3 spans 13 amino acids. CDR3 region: CASSLVGEDGYTF. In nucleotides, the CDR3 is TGCGCCAGCAGCTTGGTTGGGGAGGACGGCTACACCTTC. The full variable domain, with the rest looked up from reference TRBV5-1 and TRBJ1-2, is KAGVTQTPRYLIKTRGQQVTLSCSPISGHRSVSWYQQTPGQGLQFLFEYFSETQRNKGNFPGRFSGRQFSNSRSEMNVSTLELGDSALYLCASSLVGEDGYTFGSGTRLTVV.

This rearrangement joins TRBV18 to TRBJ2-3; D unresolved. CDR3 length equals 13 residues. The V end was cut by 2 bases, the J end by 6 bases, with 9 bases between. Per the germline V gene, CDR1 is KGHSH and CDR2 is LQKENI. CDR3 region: CASSPNLEDTQYF. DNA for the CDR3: TGTGCCAGCTCACCAAATTTGGAGGATACGCAGTATTTT. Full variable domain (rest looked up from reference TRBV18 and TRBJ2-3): NAGVMQNPRHLVRRRGQEARLRCSPMKGHSHVYWYRQLPEEGLKFMVYLQKENIIDESGMPKERFSAEFPKEGPSILRIQQVVRGDSAAYFCASSPNLEDTQYFGPGTRLTVL.

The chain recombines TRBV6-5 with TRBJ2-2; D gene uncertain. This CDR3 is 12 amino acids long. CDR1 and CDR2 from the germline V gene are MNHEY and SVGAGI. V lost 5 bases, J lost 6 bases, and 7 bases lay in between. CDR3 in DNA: TGTGCCAGCAGTATTCTGTCCGGGGAGCTGTTTTTT. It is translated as CASSILSGELFF.

CDR3 sequence: CAWSVFGQFNQPQHF. CDR3 coding DNA: TGTGCCTGGAGTGTATTCGGACAGTTCAATCAGCCCCAGCATTTT. V usage is TRBV30 and J usage is TRBJ1-5; perhaps TRBD1 as D (6 bases). The germline V gene encodes CDR1 GTSNPN and CDR2 SVGIG (reference sequence). Trimming shortened V by 0 bases and J by 3 bases, and 12 bases separated the two germline ends. CDR3 length equals 15 residues.

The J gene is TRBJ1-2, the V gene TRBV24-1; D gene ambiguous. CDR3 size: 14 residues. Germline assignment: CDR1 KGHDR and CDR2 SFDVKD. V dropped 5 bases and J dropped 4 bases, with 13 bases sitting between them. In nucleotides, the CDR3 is TGTGCCACCAGTGGCAGTACAGACATCTATGGCTACACCTTC. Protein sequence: CATSGSTDIYGYTF.

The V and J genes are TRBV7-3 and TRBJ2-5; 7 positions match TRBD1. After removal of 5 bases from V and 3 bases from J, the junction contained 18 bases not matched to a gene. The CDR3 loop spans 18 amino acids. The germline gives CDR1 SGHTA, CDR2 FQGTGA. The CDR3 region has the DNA TGTGCCAGCAGCCAGGTCGAGGGCAATCCGGGACAGAAAGAGACCCAGTACTTC. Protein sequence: CASSQVEGNPGQKETQYF.

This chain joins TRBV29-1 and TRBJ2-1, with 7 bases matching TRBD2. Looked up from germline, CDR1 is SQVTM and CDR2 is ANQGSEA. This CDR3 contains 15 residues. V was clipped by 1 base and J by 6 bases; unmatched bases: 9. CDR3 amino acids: CSVEGERDLTNEQFF. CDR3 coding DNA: TGCAGCGTTGAAGGGGAGCGGGATTTAACCAATGAGCAGTTCTTC.

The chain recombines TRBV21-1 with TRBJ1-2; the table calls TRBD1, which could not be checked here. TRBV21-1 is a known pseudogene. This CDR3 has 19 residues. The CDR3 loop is CASTLPTLTGGELNYGYTF. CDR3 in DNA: TGTGCCAGCACACTCCCCACCCTAACAGGGGGCGAATTAAACTATGGCTACACCTTC.

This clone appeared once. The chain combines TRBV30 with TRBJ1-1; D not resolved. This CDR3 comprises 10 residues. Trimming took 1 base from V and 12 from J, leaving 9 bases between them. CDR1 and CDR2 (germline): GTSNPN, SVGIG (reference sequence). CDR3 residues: CAWSGGVTFF. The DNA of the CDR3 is TGTGCCTGGAGTGGTGGAGTGACTTTCTTT.

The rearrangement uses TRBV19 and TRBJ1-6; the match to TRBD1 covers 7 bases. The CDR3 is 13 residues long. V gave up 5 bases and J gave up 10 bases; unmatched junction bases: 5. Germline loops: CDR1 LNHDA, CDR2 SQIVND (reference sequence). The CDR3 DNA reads TGTGCCAGTAGTCATACAGGGGCATCACCCCTCCACTTT. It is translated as CASSHTGASPLHF.

The CDR3, as DNA: TGCGCCAGCAGCACCGGACAGGGTTATCAAGAGACCCAGTACTTC. Translating gives CASSTGQGYQETQYF. The rearrangement uses TRBV5-1 and TRBJ2-5; 8 bases are a match to TRBD1. Trimming removed 4 bases from V and 2 bases from J; junction bases left unmatched: 7. The CDR3 runs to 15 residues. CDR1 and CDR2 (germline): SGHRS, YFSETQ.

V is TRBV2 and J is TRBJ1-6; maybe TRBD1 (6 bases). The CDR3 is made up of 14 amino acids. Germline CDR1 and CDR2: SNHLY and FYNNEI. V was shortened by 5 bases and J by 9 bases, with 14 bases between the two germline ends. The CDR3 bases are TGTGCCAGCAGTCCGGAACAGGGCGGTTCACCCCTCCACTTT. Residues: CASSPEQGGSPLHF.

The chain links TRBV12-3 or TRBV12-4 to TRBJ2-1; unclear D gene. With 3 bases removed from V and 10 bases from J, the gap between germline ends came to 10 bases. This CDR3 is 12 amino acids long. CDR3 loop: CASSLVSGEQFF. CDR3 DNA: TGTGCCAGCAGTTTGGTGTCCGGGGAGCAGTTCTTC.

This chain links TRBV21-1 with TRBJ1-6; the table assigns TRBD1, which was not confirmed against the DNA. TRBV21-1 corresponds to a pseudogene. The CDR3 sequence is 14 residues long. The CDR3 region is CASRASTYNSPLHF. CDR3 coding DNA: TGTGCCAGCAGGGCCTCCACCTATAATTCACCCCTCCACTTT.

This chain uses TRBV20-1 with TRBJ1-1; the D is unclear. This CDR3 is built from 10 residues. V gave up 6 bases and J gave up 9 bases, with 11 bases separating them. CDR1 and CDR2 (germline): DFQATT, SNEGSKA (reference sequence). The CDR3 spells CSAGGEKAFF. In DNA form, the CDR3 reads TGCAGTGCAGGCGGTGAGAAAGCTTTCTTT.